Included here is one T cell receptor (beta chain) sequence, with context. Antigen: not known. This specimen comes from a study of cytomegalovirus exposure and HLA in healthy donors. General study findings and limits: Specificity for CMV antigens was confirmed in vitro for a few of the CMV-associated chains.

Primers: 60 Vbeta forward and 13 Jbeta reverse. Repertoires were generated with immunoSEQ multiplex PCR, while TCRdb's copy carries only in-frame clones and drops some. The table has about 94,000 clones, approximately 80% seen once. V shed 4 bases, J shed 2 bases, and the junction held 10 bases outside the gene matches. CDR3 size: 16 residues. Germline CDR1 and CDR2: SGHDT and YYEEEE. This sequence joins TRBV5-6 and TRBJ1-2; 8 bases are a match to TRBD1. The source of this sequence is a human donor in good health. The sequenced sample was PBMCs. CDR3 region: CASSTLMDRANYGYTF. CDR3 nucleotide sequence: TGTGCCAGCAGCACACTGATGGACAGGGCGAACTATGGCTACACCTTC.